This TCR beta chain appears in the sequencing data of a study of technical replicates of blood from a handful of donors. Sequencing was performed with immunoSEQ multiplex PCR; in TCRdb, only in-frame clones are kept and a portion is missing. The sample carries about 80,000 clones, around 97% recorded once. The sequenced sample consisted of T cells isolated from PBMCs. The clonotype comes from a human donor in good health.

This CDR3 is CASSPAGGTYGYTF. CDR3 bases: TGTGCCAGCAGCCCGGCCGGAGGTACCTATGGCTACACCTTC. J is TRBJ1-2 and V is TRBV7-6; unclear D gene. Germline CDR1 is SGHVS and CDR2 is FNYEAQ. The V and J ends lost 5 bases and 4 bases respectively, with 14 bases between them. This CDR3 is built from 14 residues.